This entry concerns a single TCR beta chain. This sample was included in a study of blood T cell repertoires in COVID-19. The authors' processing: Reference gene primer amplification gave estimated nucleated cell counts. This table comes from immunoSEQ multiplex PCR, and its TCRdb copy is limited to in-frame clones, with some not included. V and J calls plus clone size are reproduced from that table; the DNA served to infer D and trimming. The sample lists about 300,000 clones; 85% to 90% were seen once. Germline V gives CDR1 GTSNPN, CDR2 SVGIG (reference sequence). Trimming cost V 1 base and J 0 bases; bases outside gene matches: 9. This CDR3 contains 17 residues.

V usage is TRBV30 and J usage is TRBJ2-7, with 10 bases identical to TRBD1. Sequenced: PBMCs or T cells enriched from blood (not recorded which). The receptor comes from a young man who had recovered from COVID-19. This chain's CDR3 is CAWSDHLGQGVSYEQYF. DNA for the CDR3: TGTGCCTGGAGTGATCACCTCGGACAGGGGGTCTCCTACGAGCAGTACTTC.